Given below is one T cell receptor (beta chain) in context. Its antigen is not identified. Method: immunoSEQ multiplex PCR; TCRdb's copy keeps in-frame clones and lacks some. Here the sample spans tens of thousands of clones, around nine tenths being singletons. This specimen belongs to a study of T cells in tuberculosis. Study conclusions and caveats: Selection depended on which cryopreserved specimens were available. Smaller distances to GMM-specific TCRs suggested their expansion in active tuberculosis. The TCR-beta difference was not significant; alpha differences partly reflected length.

The V end lost 0 bases, the J end lost 1 base, and 5 bases lay between the germline ends. This CDR3 contains 14 residues. Germline V lookup: CDR1 LNHDA, CDR2 SQIVND (reference sequence). Each clinical donor contributed on average around 100,000 T cells from unsorted cryopreserved PBMC. The V gene is TRBV19, the J gene TRBJ2-3; no clear D gene. The sequenced sample was PBMCs. The receptor's source is a donor aged 10 to 29 with latent tuberculosis or without tuberculosis infection. Some clones in this sample may be carry-over from other donors' samples. The CDR3 sequence: CASSIDRGTDTQYF. Here the CDR3 DNA reads TGTGCCAGTAGTATAGATCGGGGCACAGATACGCAGTATTTT. Variable domain in full (rest from reference TRBV19 and TRBJ2-3): DGGITQSPKYLFRKEGQNVTLSCEQNLNHDAMYWYRQDPGQGLRLIYYSQIVNDFQKGDIAEGYSVSREKKESFPLTVTSAQKNPTAFYLCASSIDRGTDTQYFGPGTRLTVL.